These T cell receptor beta chains were read from a single sample in a study of OX40 agonist ivuxolimab in advanced cancers. Here immunoSEQ multiplex PCR was the method, and the copy in TCRdb shows in-frame clones only, minus some. This sample carries over 50,000 clones, roughly 90% of them seen once, and the ten largest clones take roughly 1.5%. The specimen comprised CD4+ or CD8+ T cells sorted from blood, sampled in a trial of the OX40 agonist ivuxolimab. The receptor source for this set is an adult with an advanced solid tumor such as melanoma, head and neck, liver or kidney cancer. CDR3s include the opening cysteine and the closing phenylalanine or tryptophan. A D gene is named only where the DNA matches it firmly.

d_gene	j_gene	len	v_gene	CDR3aa	CDR3nt
.	TRBJ2-5	12	TRBV15	CATSREKGRPYF	TGTGCCACCAGCAGAGAGAAGGGCCGGCCGTACTTC
.	TRBJ1-1	14	TRBV5-1	CASSMGPVNTEAFF	TGCGCCAGCAGCATGGGACCGGTGAACACTGAAGCTTTCTTT
.	TRBJ2-1	11	TRBV7-2	CASRRDNEQFF	TGTGCCAGCAGGAGGGACAATGAGCAGTTCTTC
TRBD1	TRBJ1-3	15	TRBV9	CASSVSTGDGNTIYF	TGTGCCAGCAGCGTATCGACAGGGGATGGAAACACCATATATTTT
.	TRBJ2-3	15	TRBV7-3	CASSTTTNPGDTQYF	TGTGCCAGCAGCACCACGACCAACCCCGGCGATACGCAGTATTTT
.	TRBJ1-5	15	TRBV2	CASRFQGGSNQPQHF	TGTGCCAGCAGGTTCCAGGGAGGGAGCAATCAGCCCCAGCATTTT
TRBD2	TRBJ2-3	18	TRBV5-1	CASSLAASGGQSTDTQYF	TGCGCCAGCAGCTTGGCGGCTAGCGGGGGGCAAAGCACAGATACGCAGTATTTT
.	TRBJ2-4	13	TRBV6-5	CASSYSGVDIQYF	TGTGCCAGCAGTTATTCGGGGGTAGACATTCAGTACTTC
.	TRBJ2-2	13	TRBV29-1	CSVGGSWAGELFF	TGCAGCGTTGGTGGTAGCTGGGCCGGGGAGCTGTTTTTT
TRBD2	TRBJ2-7	15	TRBV19	CASSISSGRSYEQYF	TGTGCCAGTAGTATTTCTAGCGGGAGGTCCTACGAGCAGTACTTC
.	TRBJ2-3	15	TRBV10-3	CAISESGLNTDTQYF	TGTGCCATCAGTGAGTCTGGCTTGAACACAGATACGCAGTATTTT
TRBD2	TRBJ2-3	14	TRBV30	CAWSETSGTDTQYF	TGTGCCTGGAGTGAGACTAGCGGCACAGATACGCAGTATTTT
TRBD1	TRBJ1-5	14	TRBV19	CASSSDRGNQPQHF	TGTGCCAGTAGTTCCGACAGGGGCAATCAGCCCCAGCATTTT